This TCR beta chain was captured by sequencing in a study of patients and donors after allogeneic stem cell transplantation. TCRdb processed the RT-PCR reads anew with MiXCR; each CDR3 protein has one entry. The sample holds roughly 200,000 distinct CDR3 sequences, roughly 38% seen once. CDR1 MNHNY and CDR2 SVGAGI come from the germline V gene (reference sequence). The J segment lost 6 bases and the V segment lost 6 bases, leaving 8 bases of the junction unmatched. The CDR3 loop spans 15 amino acids. The rearrangement links TRBV6-6 to TRBJ1-1, with TRBD1 matching over 12 bases. Material: blood, either unsorted or a sorted T cell fraction (not recorded which). This receptor was taken from a human donor who was either an allogeneic HSCT recipient or a stem cell or donor lymphocyte infusion donor (not recorded which). It is not recorded whose cells these are; they may come from a transplant donor. CDR3 region: CASSPGQGADAEAFF. The DNA of the CDR3 is TGTGCCAGCAGCCCGGGACAGGGGGCAGATGCTGAAGCTTTCTTT.